This TCR beta chain was sequenced for a study of cytomegalovirus exposure and HLA in healthy donors. Study-level results: Later on, an analysis tied 15,000 to 20,000 TCR beta sequences to HLA alleles at 0.05 false discovery rate. Across donors, presence/absence analyses took sequencing depth to be roughly uniform.

With 60 Vbeta and 13 Jbeta primers, the PCR was carried out. Profiled with immunoSEQ multiplex PCR; TCRdb holds only in-frame clones, not every one. The sample yields around 100,000 clones, over 60% seen once. In nominal health when sampled, donors likely had unrecorded immune exposures nonetheless. The CDR3 has 14 residues. Germline V gives CDR1 SGHRS, CDR2 YFSETQ. Deletions cut 0 bases from V and 6 bases from J, with 13 bases between. Regarding this clone: Its cognate antigen is unknown.

The chain is built from TRBV5-1 and TRBJ2-7, with D perhaps matching TRBD2 (5 bases). This TCR derives from a female donor in good health and CMV-seropositive. Input material: PBMCs. CDR3 residues: CASSLALGGFEQYF. CDR3 DNA sequence: TGCGCCAGCAGCTTGGCCTTAGGCGGGTTCGAGCAGTACTTC. Combining the CDR3 with reference TRBV5-1 and TRBJ2-7 gives the whole variable domain KAGVTQTPRYLIKTRGQQVTLSCSPISGHRSVSWYQQTPGQGLQFLFEYFSETQRNKGNFPGRFSGRQFSNSRSEMNVSTLELGDSALYLCASSLALGGFEQYFGPGTRLTVT.